A single sample is the source of the 22 T cell receptor beta chains below, sequenced in a study of shared clonotypes between healthy human individuals (dated by TCRdb to about 2020). The library was produced with the immunoSEQ multiplex PCR assay. Drawn from immuneACCESS, this table holds only the in-frame rearrangements with V and J called that TCRdb kept. Clones are partly lost; checked studies trace under half to an unresolved V gene and leave the rest unexplained. The sample table contains about 460,000 clones; only one count was recorded for roughly three quarters of them. The ten largest clones add up to about 11% of the sample. Sequenced input: PBMCs. These receptors were taken from a woman aged 40 to 50 in good health. Some clones in this sample may be carry-over from other donors' samples.

The chain has TRBV27 and TRBJ1-2; no clear D gene. This CDR3 has 14 residues. V was clipped by 0 bases and J by 7 bases, with 12 bases between them. Germline V gene sequence: CDR1 MNHEY, CDR2 SMNVEV (reference sequence). The CDR3 spells CASSLSGTLGGYTF. For the CDR3, the DNA is TGTGCCAGCAGTTTATCGGGCACCCTGGGTGGCTACACCTTC.

This clone occurred a few times. The chain uses TRBV6-5 and TRBJ2-5; TRBD1 agrees at 8 bases. The J call is uncertain, as TRBJ2-7 better fits the DNA end. Germline assignment: CDR1 MNHEY and CDR2 SVGAGI. This CDR3 has 13 residues. CDR3 in amino acids: CASSRTGSYEQYF. CDR3 sequence (DNA): TGTGCCAGCAGTAGGACAGGGTCCTACGAGCAGTACTTC.

The chain links TRBV29-1 to TRBJ2-2; D is ambiguous. Germline CDR1 SQVTM, CDR2 ANQGSEA. The CDR3 spans 12 residues. V lost 6 bases and J 6 bases, leaving 11 bases between the germline ends. The CDR3 region is CSVRRDSGELFF. The CDR3 coding sequence is TGCAGCGTCCGTAGGGATTCCGGGGAGCTGTTTTTT.

V is TRBV7-8 and J is TRBJ2-2; 12 nucleotides align to TRBD1. CDR1 is SGHVS and CDR2 is FQNEAQ in the germline V gene. Trimming removed 3 bases from V and 7 bases from J; junction bases left unmatched: 9. This CDR3 is 17 amino acids long. For the CDR3, the DNA is TGTGCCAGCAGCTTGACCGGGACAGGGGGCCTGGGCGGGGAGCTGTTTTTT. Translating it yields CASSLTGTGGLGGELFF.

The chain uses TRBV15 and TRBJ2-5; possibly TRBD2 for D (6 bases). Between the trimmed V and J ends, which lost 5 bases and 1 base, there was a span of 11 bases. Germline lookup yields CDR1 LNHNV and CDR2 YYDKDF (reference sequence). The CDR3 contains 14 residues. The CDR3 region has the DNA TGTGCCACCAGCCGCCGGGACTCCCAAGAGACCCAGTACTTC. Amino acids: CATSRRDSQETQYF. Variable domain in full (rest from reference TRBV15 and TRBJ2-5): DAMVIQNPRYQVTQFGKPVTLSCSQTLNHNVMYWYQQKSSQAPKLLFHYYDKDFNNEADTPDNFQSRRPNTSFCFLDIRSPGLGDTAMYLCATSRRDSQETQYFGPGTRLLVL.

The rearrangement links TRBV7-9 to TRBJ2-3, with no clear D. The CDR3 length is 13 residues. V was clipped by 5 bases and J by 2 bases, with 8 bases between them. Germline-derived CDR1 and CDR2 are SEHNR and FQNEAQ (reference sequence). CDR3: CASSPSYTDTQYF. In DNA form, the CDR3 reads TGTGCCAGCAGCCCCTCCTACACAGATACGCAGTATTTT.

A remark on this clone: One base away lies a much larger clone, so this may be a sequencing read error. V is TRBV15 and J is TRBJ2-1, with 12 bases aligning to TRBD2. V was clipped by 5 bases and J by 6 bases; unmatched bases: 5. The CDR3 has 15 amino acids. Germline V gene sequence: CDR1 LNHNV, CDR2 YYDKDF (reference sequence). CDR3 in amino acids: CATSGRTSGINEQFF. The CDR3 bases are TGTGCCACCAGCGGGCGGACTAGCGGGATCAATGAGCAGTTCTTC.

This rearrangement joins TRBV11-2 to TRBJ2-7; 13 bases fit TRBD2. The V segment lost 5 bases and the J segment 2 bases; nucleotides outside the gene matches: 6. This CDR3 comprises 16 residues. Germline CDR1 and CDR2: SGHAT and FQNNGV. The chain's CDR3 is CASSPHGTSGAYEQYF. The CDR3 DNA reads TGTGCCAGCAGCCCGCATGGGACTAGCGGGGCCTACGAGCAGTACTTC.

The rearrangement joins TRBV6-6 to TRBJ1-2; 8 bases fit TRBD1. This CDR3 contains 14 residues. Losses at the gene ends were 6 bases for V and 2 bases for J; bases not matched to a gene: 5. Germline values: CDR1 MNHNY, CDR2 SVGAGI (reference sequence). The CDR3 loop reads CASRRGQGNYGYTF. The CDR3 DNA reads as TGTGCCAGCAGAAGAGGACAGGGAAACTATGGCTACACCTTC.

This clone came up once. Since a much larger clone is just one base distant, this may be a read error. This sample also contains other DNA sequences that code for the same CDR3. The V gene is TRBV19, the J gene TRBJ1-2; 9 bases line up with TRBD1. CDR1 is LNHDA and CDR2 is SQIVND in the germline V gene (reference sequence). The CDR3 length is 15 residues. Germline trimming cut 5 bases from V and 5 bases from J; bases unmatched to any gene: 9. In nucleotides, the CDR3 is TGTGCCAGTAGTCGTGCCGGGACAGGGAATTATGGCTACACCTTC. This sequence encodes CASSRAGTGNYGYTF.

This clone was picked up a small number of times. A much larger clone differs by one base, so this may be a read error. The V and J genes are TRBV19 and TRBJ1-1, with TRBD1 matching over 7 bases. The V and J ends lost 4 bases and 10 bases, in that order; junction bases with no gene match: 9. The CDR3 loop spans 13 amino acids. CDR1 and CDR2 from the germline V gene are LNHDA and SQIVND (reference sequence). CDR3 nucleotide sequence: TGTGCCAGTAGTACCGGGACAGTCCCCCGAGCTTTCTTT. As protein: CASSTGTVPRAFF. Together with reference TRBV19 and TRBJ1-1, the CDR3 gives the full variable domain: DGGITQSPKYLFRKEGQNVTLSCEQNLNHDAMYWYRQDPGQGLRLIYYSQIVNDFQKGDIAEGYSVSREKKESFPLTVTSAQKNPTAFYLCASSTGTVPRAFFGQGTRLTVV.

This clone was counted ten times or more. This chain uses TRBV30 with TRBJ2-6; D possibly uses TRBD1 or TRBD2 (5 bases each). This CDR3 is built from 18 residues. CDR1 and CDR2 from the germline V gene are GTSNPN and SVGIG (reference sequence). Trimming shortened V by 5 bases and J by 0 bases, and 20 bases separated the two germline ends. The CDR3 coding sequence is TGTGCCTGGTTCTCGGTCGGGACCGTGTACTCTGGGGCCAACGTCCTGACTTTC. Its protein is CAWFSVGTVYSGANVLTF.

The chain recombines TRBV10-3 with TRBJ1-2; no clear D gene. CDR1 is ENHRY, CDR2 SYGVKD, per germline. This CDR3 comprises 13 residues. Trimming took 0 bases from V and 7 from J, leaving 9 bases between them. The CDR3 loop reads CAISESEGRGYTF. Here the CDR3 DNA reads TGTGCCATCAGTGAGTCGGAGGGTCGTGGCTACACCTTC.

The chain uses TRBV10-3 and TRBJ2-1, with 10 nucleotides matching TRBD2. CDR3 length equals 17 residues. Germline loops: CDR1 ENHRY, CDR2 SYGVKD. The trim removed 5 bases at V and 4 bases at J, leaving 11 bases unmatched. The DNA of the CDR3 is TGTGCCATCAGTCTAGCGGGAGTAGGGAATATGTACAATGAGCAGTTCTTC. This translates into CAISLAGVGNMYNEQFF.

The CDR3 protein is CASSLRQGGTGELFF. The CDR3 nucleotides read TGTGCCAGCAGCTTGCGTCAGGGCGGCACCGGGGAGCTGTTTTTT. V is TRBV5-5 and J is TRBJ2-2; tentative D call: TRBD1 (5 bases). V gave up 1 base and J gave up 4 bases, with 11 bases separating them. The CDR3 has 15 amino acids. Germline V gene sequence: CDR1 SGHKS, CDR2 YYEKEE (reference sequence).

The chain has TRBV27 and TRBJ2-2, with TRBD2 matching over 8 bases. The length of the CDR3 is 15 residues. Germline V CDR1 and CDR2: MNHEY, SMNVEV (reference sequence). V trimming: 5 bases; J trimming: 2 bases; junction bases outside the gene matches: 4. The CDR3 DNA reads as TGTGCCAGCAGTCTAGCGGGCCTTAACACCGGGGAGCTGTTTTTT. Encoded protein: CASSLAGLNTGELFF.

The chain employs TRBV4-1 and TRBJ2-7; D may be TRBD1 (5 bases). The CDR3 has 15 residues. V lost 3 bases and J 2 bases, leaving 14 bases between the germline ends. The V gene's germline CDR1 is MGHRA and CDR2 YSYEKL. The chain's CDR3 is CASSQAYRFPYEQYF. CDR3 bases: TGCGCCAGCAGCCAGGCCTACAGGTTCCCCTACGAGCAGTACTTC.

The chain links TRBV29-1 to TRBJ2-2; TRBD1 matches at 8 bases. This CDR3 has 16 amino acids. Germline-derived CDR1 and CDR2 are SQVTM and ANQGSEA. V lost 3 bases to trimming and J lost 2 bases; unmatched junction nucleotides: 8. The CDR3 region has the DNA TGCAGCGTTGAGAACCGGGGGACAGGTAACACCGGGGAGCTGTTTTTT. It encodes CSVENRGTGNTGELFF.

This rearrangement joins TRBV5-1 to TRBJ2-6; possible D gene TRBD1, 5 bases. Looked up from germline, CDR1 is SGHRS and CDR2 is YFSETQ. V was cut by 2 bases and J by 0 bases, with 9 bases left in between. CDR3 size: 16 residues. DNA of the CDR3: TGCGCCAGCAGCTTAACACAGGTCTCTGGGGCCAACGTCCTGACTTTC. Translating gives CASSLTQVSGANVLTF.

This CDR3 reads CAWKDLMNTEAFF. CDR3 nucleotide sequence: TGTGCCTGGAAAGACCTGATGAACACTGAAGCTTTCTTT. The V and J genes are TRBV30 and TRBJ1-1; D uncertain. The ends were cut back, 4 bases at V and 0 bases at J, with 9 bases in the middle. The CDR3 consists of 13 residues. CDR1 is GTSNPN, CDR2 SVGIG, per germline (reference sequence). The complete variable domain, with remaining parts taken from reference TRBV30 and TRBJ1-1, reads SQTIHQWPATLVQPVGSPLSLECTVEGTSNPNLYWYRQAAGRGLQLLFYSVGIGQISSEVPQNLSASRPQDRQFILSSKKLLLSDSGFYLCAWKDLMNTEAFFGQGTRLTVV.

The chain couples TRBV30 to TRBJ2-2; possible D gene TRBD1, 6 bases. The J call may be in error: the DNA end matches TRBJ1-3 better. Germline V gives CDR1 GTSNPN, CDR2 SVGIG (reference sequence). The length of the CDR3 is 17 residues. The CDR3 DNA reads as TGTGCCTGGAGTAGATCCCGGACAGCCCTATCAGGAAACACCATATATTTT. This translates into CAWSRSRTALSGNTIYF.

This sequence joins TRBV18 and TRBJ2-7, with 7 bases lining up with TRBD1. This CDR3 is 14 amino acids long. V gave up 3 bases and J gave up 1 base; unmatched junction bases: 3. The V gene's germline CDR1 is KGHSH and CDR2 LQKENI. The CDR3 DNA sequence: TGTGCCAGCTCACCCGGGACAGTTTCCTACGAGCAGTACTTC. Translating it yields CASSPGTVSYEQYF. Variable domain in full (rest from reference TRBV18 and TRBJ2-7): NAGVMQNPRHLVRRRGQEARLRCSPMKGHSHVYWYRQLPEEGLKFMVYLQKENIIDESGMPKERFSAEFPKEGPSILRIQQVVRGDSAAYFCASSPGTVSYEQYFGPGTRLTVT.